This paragraph covers one TCR beta chain sequence. Original processing notes: Cell counts per sample came from amplifying reference gene primers. Clones were sequenced by immunoSEQ multiplex PCR, and TCRdb holds only the in-frame ones, with some missing. V and J calls and clone size are copied from that table; D and trimming were computed from the DNA. The profile shows 75,000 to 90,000 clones, roughly 80% of them singletons. These data come from a study of blood T cell repertoires in COVID-19. Overall study: The origin of the acute and convalescent COVID-19 samples was the United States, Italy and Spain. Sources were T cells, B-cell-depleted T cells, or PBMCs; the material itself was cDNA or gDNA.

This CDR3 comprises 13 residues. Trimming took off 4 bases at V and 2 bases at J, with 11 bases between the two ends. Germline assignment: CDR1 SQVTM and CDR2 ANQGSEA. The chain has TRBV29-1 and TRBJ1-1, with D perhaps matching TRBD1 (6 bases). Material: peripheral blood. The receptor comes from a woman in her thirties or forties with active or convalescent COVID-19. The CDR3 sequence is CSVGQVSNTEAFF. CDR3 coding DNA: TGCAGCGTTGGACAGGTCTCAAACACTGAAGCTTTCTTT.